The entry below describes one T cell receptor beta chain. These gene names are mouse names. The sequenced fragment ends 1 residue before the CDR3 boundary, so the rest is inferred from the germline J gene. This sample is drawn from a study of tissue T cells after allogeneic stem cell transplantation. The V gene's germline CDR1 is LGHNA and CDR2 YSYQKL. The CDR3 has 16 residues. Trimming stripped 3 bases from V and 1 base from J, with 12 bases between. Repertoires were generated with immunoSEQ multiplex PCR, while TCRdb's copy carries only in-frame clones and drops some. Among approximately 47,000 clones, around 73% were seen once, and the ten largest hold roughly 0.7%.

The chain carries TRBV2 and TRBJ2-2; the D gene is possibly TRBD1 (6 bases). The sequence derives from a pool of C57BL/6 mice in good health. The specimen was sorted cells pooled from one or two spleens. CDR3 region: CASSQLRDINTGQLYF. Partial CDR3 DNA: TGTGCCAGCAGCCAGCTCCGGGACATAAACACCGGGCAGCTCTAC. The complete variable domain, with remaining parts taken from reference TRBV2 and TRBJ2-2, reads DPKIIQKPKYLVAVTGSEKILICEQYLGHNAMYWYRQSAKKPLEFMFSYSYQKLMDNQTASSRFQPQSSKKNHLDLQITALKPDDSATYFCASSQLRDINTGQLYFGEGSKLTVL.